The rows below give T cell receptor beta chains drawn from one sample of a study of blood T cells in healthy people across ages. TCRdb reprocessed the 5' RACE reads with MiXCR, giving one entry per CDR3 protein. Of around 1,000,000 distinct CDR3 sequences listed, around two fifths were seen once; the top ten hold around 13%. Sample: blood. The receptors derive from a young man in good health. Each CDR3 is given with its conserved first and last residue. A D gene is named only where the DNA matches it firmly. A row's size may be missing; if present it is once, few, many or a size class.

clone_size: NA; v_call: TRBV20-1; cdr3_length: 11; j_call: TRBJ1-4; d_call: NA; cdr3_aa: CSARFYEKLFF; cdr3_nt: TGCAGTGCTCGATTCTATGAAAAACTGTTTTTT
clone_size: NA; v_call: TRBV7-2; cdr3_length: 18; j_call: TRBJ2-7; d_call: TRBD2; cdr3_aa: CASSLSGTSGAPSYEQYF; cdr3_nt: TGTGCCAGCAGCCTATCCGGGACTAGCGGGGCCCCCTCCTACGAGCAGTACTTC
clone_size: few; v_call: TRBV7-2; cdr3_length: 16; j_call: TRBJ2-1; d_call: TRBD2; cdr3_aa: CASSLLGGVSYNEQFF; cdr3_nt: TGTGCCAGCAGCCTGCTCGGGGGGGTCTCCTACAATGAGCAGTTCTTC
clone_size: NA; v_call: TRBV20-1; cdr3_length: 17; j_call: TRBJ2-7; d_call: NA; cdr3_aa: CSAAAAGERRISYEQYF; cdr3_nt: TGCAGTGCTGCCGCGGCTGGGGAAAGACGAATTTCCTACGAGCAGTACTTC
clone_size: few; v_call: TRBV7-2; cdr3_length: 13; j_call: TRBJ2-5; d_call: NA; cdr3_aa: CASSFTGMETQYF; cdr3_nt: TGTGCCAGCAGCTTCACAGGGATGGAGACCCAGTACTTC
clone_size: few; v_call: TRBV3-1; cdr3_length: 12; j_call: TRBJ1-2; d_call: TRBD1; cdr3_aa: CASSLDRGNCTF; cdr3_nt: TGTGCCAGCAGCCTAGACAGGGGAAATTGCACCTTC
clone_size: few; v_call: TRBV10-3; cdr3_length: 16; j_call: TRBJ2-3; d_call: TRBD1; cdr3_aa: CAISSEQGVFTDTQYF; cdr3_nt: TGTGCCATCAGCAGCGAACAGGGGGTATTCACAGATACGCAGTATTTT
clone_size: NA; v_call: TRBV6-7; cdr3_length: 16; j_call: TRBJ2-7; d_call: NA; cdr3_aa: CASSPFGWMNLGEQYF; cdr3_nt: TGTGCCAGCAGTCCCTTCGGGTGGATGAACCTCGGCGAGCAGTACTTC
clone_size: few; v_call: TRBV27; cdr3_length: 13; j_call: TRBJ1-2; d_call: TRBD1; cdr3_aa: CASSDRGNYGYTF; cdr3_nt: TGTGCCAGCAGTGACAGGGGTAACTATGGCTACACCTTC
clone_size: NA; v_call: TRBV2; cdr3_length: 12; j_call: TRBJ2-1; d_call: NA; cdr3_aa: CASSDWSNEQFF; cdr3_nt: TGTGCCAGCAGTGATTGGAGCAATGAGCAGTTCTTC
clone_size: few; v_call: TRBV20-1; cdr3_length: 12; j_call: TRBJ2-3; d_call: TRBD2; cdr3_aa: CSEGLAADTQYF; cdr3_nt: TGCAGTGAGGGACTAGCGGCAGATACGCAGTATTTT